This T cell receptor (beta chain) was documented in a study of blood T cell repertoires in COVID-19. CDR3 length: 15 amino acids. The V segment lost 3 bases and the J segment 4 bases; nucleotides outside the gene matches: 8. The germline V gene has CDR1 PRHDT and CDR2 FYEKMQ (reference sequence). Original analysis: Amplification from reference gene primers served as the basis for estimated nucleated cell counts. The method was immunoSEQ multiplex PCR; TCRdb's version includes in-frame clones alone and lacks a portion of them. The V and J calls and clone size are taken from that table; D and trimming were inferred from the DNA. The sample records about 230,000 clones, approximately 80% being singletons.

Source material: peripheral blood. This chain connects TRBV13 to TRBJ1-2; 7 bases fit TRBD1. The TCR comes from a woman aged 80 or over with COVID-19, enrolled during active disease. The CDR3 loop is CASSLHRGSSYGYTF. CDR3 DNA sequence: TGTGCCAGCAGCTTGCACAGGGGTTCAAGCTATGGCTACACCTTC.